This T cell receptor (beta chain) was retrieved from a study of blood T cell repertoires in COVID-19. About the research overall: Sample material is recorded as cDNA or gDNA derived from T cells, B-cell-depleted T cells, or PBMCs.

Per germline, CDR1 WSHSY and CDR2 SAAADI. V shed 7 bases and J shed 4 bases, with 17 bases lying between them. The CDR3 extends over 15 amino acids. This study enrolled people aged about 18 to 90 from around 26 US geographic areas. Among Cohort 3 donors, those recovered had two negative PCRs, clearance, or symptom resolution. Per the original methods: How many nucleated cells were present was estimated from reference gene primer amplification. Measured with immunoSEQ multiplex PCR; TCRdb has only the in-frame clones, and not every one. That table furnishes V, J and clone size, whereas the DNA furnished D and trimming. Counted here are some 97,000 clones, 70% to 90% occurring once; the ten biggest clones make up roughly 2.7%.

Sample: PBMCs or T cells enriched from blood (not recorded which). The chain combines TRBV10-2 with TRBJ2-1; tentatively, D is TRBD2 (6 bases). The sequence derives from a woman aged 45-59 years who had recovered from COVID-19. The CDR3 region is CASTGNLGGYNEQFF. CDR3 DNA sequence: TGCGCCAGCACCGGCAACCTGGGGGGTTACAATGAGCAGTTCTTC.